This is a list of T cell receptor beta chains from one sample in a study of shared clonotypes between healthy human individuals. The assay was immunoSEQ multiplex PCR, and TCRdb's table has in-frame clones only and misses some. The table has approximately 2,000,000 clones, just under 95% seen once; the top ten hold approximately 0.41%. Specimen: naive CD4+ T cells from PBMCs. The receptors come from a man in his late teens or twenties in good health. Some clones in this sample may be carry-over from other donors' samples. The CDR3 runs from the conserved cysteine through the conserved F or W. The D gene is left open where the match is weak. A row's size may be missing; if present it is once, few, many or a size class.

v_call	j_call	clone_size	d_call	cdr3_nt	cdr3_aa
TRBV21-1	TRBJ2-5	once	.	TGTGCCAGCAGCAAAGAAGAGACGAGGGGAGAGACCCAGTACTTC	CASSKEETRGETQYF
TRBV7-3	TRBJ2-5	.	.	TGTGCCAGCAGCTTAACTCCCAAAGAGACCCAGTACTTC	CASSLTPKETQYF
TRBV10-1	TRBJ2-3	.	.	TGCGCCAGCAGTGTATCTCGGGAGAGCACAGATACGCAGTATTTT	CASSVSRESTDTQYF
TRBV6-1	TRBJ2-7	.	TRBD1	TGTGCCAGCAGTGGGGGACAGCTACTACGAGAGCAGTACTTC	CASSGGQLLREQYF
TRBV10-3	TRBJ1-1	.	TRBD1	TGTGCCATCAAAGGGACAGGGAACACTGAAGCTTTCTTT	CAIKGTGNTEAFF
TRBV27	TRBJ2-3	.	TRBD1	TGTGCCAGCAGTTTATCCGACAGGGCAGGCACAGATACGCAGTATTTT	CASSLSDRAGTDTQYF
TRBV27	TRBJ1-1	.	TRBD1	TGTGCCAGCAGTCCCCAGGACAGGCCGAACACTGAAGCTTTCTTT	CASSPQDRPNTEAFF
TRBV10-3	TRBJ2-5	.	.	TGTGCCACTAACCGGGACATCCAAGAGACCCAGTACTTC	CATNRDIQETQYF
TRBV5-8	TRBJ2-3	.	.	TGTGCCAGCAGCTTGGAGGGTAGAACAAGCACAGATACGCAGTATTTT	CASSLEGRTSTDTQYF
TRBV5-6	TRBJ2-1	.	TRBD2	TGTGCCAGCAGCTCCGTACTAGCGGGGGGCGGTTACAATGAGCAGTTCTTC	CASSSVLAGGGYNEQFF
TRBV30	TRBJ1-1	few	.	TGTGCCTGGAGTGTAGCGTTCGTCGAAGCTTTCTTT	CAWSVAFVEAFF
TRBV7-3	TRBJ2-1	.	.	TGTGCCAGCAGCTTAAGAAGCGGAGCCTACAATGAGCAGTTCTTC	CASSLRSGAYNEQFF
TRBV5-1	TRBJ2-5	.	TRBD1	TGCGCCAGCAGCTTGGCCCCGGGGACAGATCAAGAGACCCAGTACTTC	CASSLAPGTDQETQYF
TRBV4-1	TRBJ2-3	once	.	TGCGCCAGCAGCCAGGGTAGTGGGAGAGGGACAGATACGCAGTATTTT	CASSQGSGRGTDTQYF
TRBV7-6	TRBJ2-5	.	.	TGTGCCAGCAGCTCGGGGGAGACCCAGTACTTC	CASSSGETQYF
TRBV28	TRBJ2-7	.	TRBD2	TGTGCCAGCAGTCCCCCTGGACTAGCGGGAGGCGAGCAGTACTTC	CASSPPGLAGGEQYF
TRBV11-2	TRBJ2-7	.	TRBD2	TGTGCCAGCAAGTGGGGACTAGCGGGCCTCTCCTACGAGCAGTACTTC	CASKWGLAGLSYEQYF
TRBV7-9	TRBJ2-6	.	.	TGTGCCAGCAGCGTGAGGGGAAGCTCTGGGGCCAACGTCCTGACTTTC	CASSVRGSSGANVLTF
TRBV25-1	TRBJ2-3	.	.	TGTGCCAGCAGTCAGCTGGGTCTCACAGATACGCAGTATTTT	CASSQLGLTDTQYF
TRBV19	TRBJ2-1	.	TRBD2	TGTGCCAGTAGTTCCCGACGTCTAATGACTAGCGGGAGGGAAAACAATGAGCAGTTCTTC	CASSSRRLMTSGRENNEQFF
TRBV15	TRBJ1-1	.	TRBD1	TGTGCCACCAGCAGCCAAGCAGGGGGCACTGAAGCTTTCTTT	CATSSQAGGTEAFF
TRBV13	TRBJ2-5	.	.	TGTGCCAGCAGCTTAGTCGGAGGGTCAGAGACCCAGTACTTC	CASSLVGGSETQYF
TRBV7-9	TRBJ1-1	.	TRBD1	TGTGCCAGCAGCCCGTGGACAGGGGAAGCTTTCTTT	CASSPWTGEAFF
TRBV14	TRBJ1-1	few	.	TGTGCCAGCAGTACCCTTAAAGGCCTGAGGGCTTTCTTT	CASSTLKGLRAFF
TRBV2	TRBJ2-2	.	TRBD1	TGTGCCAGCAGCGCAGGGACAGGACTCTCCACCGGGGAGCTGTTTTTT	CASSAGTGLSTGELFF
TRBV5-1	TRBJ2-1	.	.	TGCGCCAGCAGCCCCGCCCTACTAGCCCCCAATGAGCAGTTCTTC	CASSPALLAPNEQFF
TRBV21-1	TRBJ2-7	.	.	TGTGCCAGCAGCAAAGAGGAGACTAGTTACGAGCAGTACTTC	CASSKEETSYEQYF
TRBV7-6	TRBJ2-3	.	TRBD2	TGTGCCAGCAGCCGCCGCGGGGGTGACACAGATACGCAGTATTTT	CASSRRGGDTDTQYF
TRBV7-8	TRBJ1-5	once	.	TGTGCCAGCAGCTTAGCCGCGGGGCCCGCTAATCAGCCCCAGCATTTT	CASSLAAGPANQPQHF
TRBV5-1	TRBJ1-2	.	TRBD1	TGCGCCAGCAGCTGGGACAGGGGTTTCGAGGTAGGAGGCTACACCTTC	CASSWDRGFEVGGYTF
TRBV6-1	TRBJ1-5	.	TRBD1	TGTGCCAGCGGACAGGGGGGCATATACAATCAGCCCCAGCATTTT	CASGQGGIYNQPQHF
TRBV7-6	TRBJ2-7	.	.	TGTGCCAGCAAACCGCAAGAGGGAGTGGGGGAGCAGTACTTC	CASKPQEGVGEQYF
TRBV6-6	TRBJ1-5	.	.	TGTGCCAGCAGTTACGATCGGAATAGCAATCAGCCCCAGCATTTT	CASSYDRNSNQPQHF
TRBV28	TRBJ1-1	.	.	TGTGCCAGCAGTCCCATGGTCCGGGAGATCACTGAAGCTTTCTTT	CASSPMVREITEAFF
TRBV2	TRBJ1-4	.	.	TGTGCCAGCAGGCGTCCCCTACGGGATGAAAAACTGTTTTTT	CASRRPLRDEKLFF
TRBV7-9	TRBJ1-2	once	.	TGTGCCAGCAGCACCACAGGGAAGGGGAACTATGGCTACACCTTC	CASSTTGKGNYGYTF
TRBV4-1	TRBJ2-7	.	TRBD2	TGCGCCAGCAGCTACACTAGCGGGATTCGCGAGCAGTACTTC	CASSYTSGIREQYF